What follows are 22 T cell receptor beta chains derived from one specimen sequenced in a study of blood T cell repertoires in COVID-19. Assay: immunoSEQ multiplex PCR; the TCRdb copy retains only in-frame clones and omits some. This sample carries some 230,000 clones, about 85% of them seen once, and the ten largest clones take about 5.1%. Sequencing used peripheral blood. The receptor set was obtained from an older woman who had recovered from COVID-19.

About this clone: Compared with germline, one end of the junction differs, possibly owing to a read error. The chain is built from TRBV12-3 or TRBV12-4 and TRBJ2-7; 9 positions match TRBD1. The CDR3 has 11 amino acids. The CDR3 loop is CASSERDRVSF. For the CDR3, the DNA is TGTGCCAGCAGTGAGCGGGACAGGGTGTCCTTC.

The chain carries TRBV7-8 and TRBJ1-1; a weak D match, TRBD1 (5 bases). Per the germline V gene, CDR1 is SGHVS and CDR2 is FQNEAQ. CDR3 length equals 15 residues. V was cut by 5 bases and J by 4 bases, with 17 bases left in between. CDR3 residues: CASSPHQVRVTEAFF. The CDR3 region has the DNA TGTGCCAGCAGCCCCCACCAAGTCAGGGTCACTGAAGCTTTCTTT.

The CDR3 loop is CSVEDSGHLYGYTF. CDR3 nucleotide sequence: TGCAGCGTTGAAGATAGTGGGCATCTCTATGGCTACACCTTC. This rearrangement joins TRBV29-1 to TRBJ1-2, with D hard to call. The length of the CDR3 is 14 residues. Trimming stripped 0 bases from V and 4 bases from J, with 12 bases between. The germline gives CDR1 SQVTM, CDR2 ANQGSEA.

The chain couples TRBV7-3 to TRBJ2-2; D possibly corresponds to TRBD2 (6 bases). The CDR3 is 15 amino acids. Germline V gene lookup returns CDR1 SGHTA and CDR2 FQGTGA. V shed 2 bases and J shed 4 bases, with 11 bases lying between them. The CDR3 protein is CASSLGGTGTGELFF. The CDR3 bases are TGTGCCAGCAGCTTAGGAGGGACGGGCACCGGGGAGCTGTTTTTT.

This clone was found once. The V and J genes are TRBV27 and TRBJ2-1; TRBD2 agrees at 7 bases. Trimming took 6 bases from V and 3 from J; bases not matched to a gene: 11. The CDR3 runs 16 residues. Germline-derived CDR1 and CDR2 are MNHEY and SMNVEV (reference sequence). The CDR3 region is CASSLPGGTHYNEQFF. For the CDR3, the DNA is TGTGCCAGCAGCCTACCGGGGGGAACTCACTACAATGAGCAGTTCTTC.

This chain connects TRBV19 to TRBJ2-7; 8 bases map to TRBD1. With V trimmed by 4 bases and J by 5 bases, 7 bases remained unmatched. This CDR3 comprises 14 residues. Per the germline V gene, CDR1 is LNHDA and CDR2 is SQIVND (reference sequence). The CDR3 nucleotides are TGTGCCAGTAGTACCCGGGACAGGAGCCACGAGCAGTACTTC. As protein: CASSTRDRSHEQYF.

The chain is built from TRBV19 and TRBJ2-2; 9 nucleotides line up with TRBD1. V lost 4 bases to trimming and J lost 1 base; unmatched junction nucleotides: 1. The CDR3 is 15 residues long. Germline-derived CDR1 and CDR2 are LNHDA and SQIVND (reference sequence). The CDR3 loop is CASSTGQGNTGELFF. CDR3 sequence (DNA): TGTGCCAGTAGTACGGGACAGGGGAACACCGGGGAGCTGTTTTTT.

The V gene is TRBV6-2 or TRBV6-3, the J gene TRBJ2-1; 9 positions agree with TRBD2. Germline trimming cut 0 bases from V and 0 bases from J; bases unmatched to any gene: 3. CDR3 length equals 17 residues. Germline loops: CDR1 MNHEY, CDR2 SVGEGT. The CDR3 loop reads CASSYSNSGSSYNEQFF. CDR3 in DNA: TGTGCCAGCAGTTACTCGAATAGCGGGAGCTCCTACAATGAGCAGTTCTTC.

The chain links TRBV11-2 to TRBJ2-3; TRBD2 aligns across 7 bases. The trim removed 4 bases at V and 2 bases at J, leaving 9 bases unmatched. The CDR3 loop spans 16 amino acids. CDR1 SGHAT and CDR2 FQNNGV come from the germline V gene. Here the CDR3 DNA reads TGTGCCAGCAGCTCCCGCGGCGGGGGAACCACAGATACGCAGTATTTT. This sequence encodes CASSSRGGGTTDTQYF.

The gene calls are TRBV9 and TRBJ2-1; 7 bases are shared with TRBD2. The CDR3 extends over 13 amino acids. Germline CDR1 and CDR2: SGDLS and YYNGEE. V trimming: 4 bases; J trimming: 8 bases; junction bases outside the gene matches: 6. As DNA, the CDR3 is TGTGCCAGCAGCCCCGGGAGCGGGGATGAGCAGTTCTTC. This codes for CASSPGSGDEQFF.

The V gene is TRBV7-2, the J gene TRBJ2-1; TRBD2 might be the D (6 bases). The CDR3 sequence is 15 residues long. Germline-derived CDR1 and CDR2 are SGHTA and FQGNSA. Trimming took off 5 bases at V and 6 bases at J, with 17 bases between the two ends. CDR3 nucleotides: TGTGCCAGCAGCACCCTCCGTAGGGGAGGCAATGAGCAGTTCTTC. Its translation: CASSTLRRGGNEQFF.

V gene TRBV7-6 combines with J gene TRBJ2-5, with D maybe TRBD2 (6 bases). CDR3 length equals 13 residues. Germline V gives CDR1 SGHVS, CDR2 FNYEAQ. Deletions cut 2 bases from V and 5 bases from J, with 9 bases between. CDR3: CASSLSGGETQYF. As DNA, the CDR3 is TGTGCCAGCAGCTTATCTGGGGGGGAGACCCAGTACTTC.

The V call is TRBV30, the J call TRBJ1-1; D is uncertain. This CDR3 is built from 15 residues. The V gene's germline CDR1 is GTSNPN and CDR2 SVGIG (reference sequence). V was shortened by 0 bases and J by 2 bases, with 13 bases between the two germline ends. CDR3 region: CAWSVLRDRNTEAFF. The CDR3 DNA sequence: TGTGCCTGGAGTGTATTGAGGGATCGAAACACTGAAGCTTTCTTT.

J is TRBJ1-2 and V is TRBV19; D is perhaps TRBD1 (5 bases). The V end lost 6 bases, the J end lost 1 base, and 18 bases lay between the germline ends. CDR3 length: 16 residues. Germline CDR1 and CDR2: LNHDA and SQIVND (reference sequence). CDR3 region: CASRGQGGAVNYGYTF. The CDR3 DNA reads as TGTGCCAGTAGAGGTCAAGGAGGGGCCGTTAACTATGGCTACACCTTC.

The gene calls are TRBV1 and TRBJ1-1; TRBD1, as called in the table, went unchecked against the DNA. TRBV1 is labeled a pseudogene. CDR3 size: 18 residues. CDR3 residues: CTSSQFTGTGGAWTEAFF. The CDR3 DNA follows: TGCACCAGCAGCCAGTTTACCGGGACAGGGGGCGCATGGACTGAAGCTTTCTTT.

This chain uses TRBV10-1 with TRBJ2-7, with D possibly matching TRBD2 (5 bases). V was clipped by 10 bases and J by 3 bases, with 13 bases between them. This CDR3 comprises 12 residues. Per the germline V gene, CDR1 is WNHNN and CDR2 is SYGVQD (reference sequence). The CDR3 DNA reads TGCGCCACCCGAGGGCTGCACTACGAGCAGTACTTC. Translated: CATRGLHYEQYF.

V usage is TRBV10-3 and J usage is TRBJ2-1; 12 nucleotides line up with TRBD2. The CDR3 extends over 16 amino acids. The germline CDR1 and CDR2 sequences are ENHRY and SYGVKD. The ends lost 4 bases at V and 7 bases at J; junction bases unmatched: 8. DNA of the CDR3: TGTGCCATCAGTGCCTCCCTAGCGGGGGGGTTGAATGAGCAGTTCTTC. This gives the protein CAISASLAGGLNEQFF.

The chain joins TRBV2 to TRBJ2-5; a possible D gene is TRBD1 (6 bases). Trimming took off 8 bases at V and 1 base at J, with 8 bases between the two ends. Per the germline V gene, CDR1 is SNHLY and CDR2 is FYNNEI. The CDR3 length is 12 residues. The DNA of the CDR3 is TGTGCCAGCCGGGACATCCAAGAGACCCAGTACTTC. Translating gives CASRDIQETQYF. The full variable domain, with the rest looked up from reference TRBV2 and TRBJ2-5, is EPEVTQTPSHQVTQMGQEVILRCVPISNHLYFYWYRQILGQKVEFLVSFYNNEISEKSEIFDDQFSVERPDGSNFTLKIRSTKLEDSAMYFCASRDIQETQYFGPGTRLLVL.

The rearrangement uses TRBV19 and TRBJ2-6; TRBD1 agrees at 10 bases. CDR3 length: 18 residues. The germline V gene has CDR1 LNHDA and CDR2 SQIVND (reference sequence). The V and J ends lost 3 bases and 1 base, in that order; junction bases with no gene match: 6. The CDR3 sequence: CASSIHGTGESGANVLTF. The CDR3, as DNA: TGTGCCAGTAGTATCCACGGGACAGGGGAGTCTGGGGCCAACGTCCTGACTTTC. Full variable domain (missing parts from reference TRBV19 and TRBJ2-6): DGGITQSPKYLFRKEGQNVTLSCEQNLNHDAMYWYRQDPGQGLRLIYYSQIVNDFQKGDIAEGYSVSREKKESFPLTVTSAQKNPTAFYLCASSIHGTGESGANVLTFGAGSRLTVL.

This chain uses TRBV9 with TRBJ2-1; the match to TRBD2 covers 10 bases. Unmatched junction bases numbered 4, after V lost 0 bases and J lost 4 bases. CDR3 length equals 16 residues. Germline CDR1 SGDLS, CDR2 YYNGEE. For the CDR3, the DNA is TGTGCCAGCAGCGTAGCTATAGCGGGGGGATACAATGAGCAGTTCTTC. Residues: CASSVAIAGGYNEQFF.

J is TRBJ1-1 and V is TRBV9; the match to TRBD1 covers 9 bases. CDR1 and CDR2 (germline): SGDLS, YYNGEE. The CDR3 has 17 amino acids. V lost 3 bases and J lost 1; bases outside the gene matches: 10. CDR3 amino acids: CASSAVPGQGPNTEAFF. The CDR3 DNA is TGTGCCAGCAGCGCGGTCCCGGGACAGGGACCGAACACTGAAGCTTTCTTT.

A word on this clone: Here the CDR3 omits its conserved ending phenylalanine or tryptophan, so a read error is the likely source. The limits of the CDR3 on the DNA are not certain, so only TCRdb's listed CDR3 is given. The rearrangement joins TRBV2 to TRBJ1-2. Germline V gene data show CDR1 as SNHLY and CDR2 as FYNNEI. Counting both end residues, the CDR3 totals 12 amino acids. The CDR3 is CAKQNPRAGRNL.